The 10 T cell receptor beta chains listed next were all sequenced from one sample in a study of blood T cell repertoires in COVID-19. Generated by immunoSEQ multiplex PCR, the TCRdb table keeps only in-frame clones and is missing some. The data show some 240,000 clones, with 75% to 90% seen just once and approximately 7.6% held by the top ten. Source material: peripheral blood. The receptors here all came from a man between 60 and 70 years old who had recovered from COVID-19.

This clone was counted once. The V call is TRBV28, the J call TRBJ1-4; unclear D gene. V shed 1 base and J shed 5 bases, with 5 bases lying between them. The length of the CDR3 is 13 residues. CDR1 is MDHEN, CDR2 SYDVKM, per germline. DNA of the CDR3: TGTGCCAGCAGTTTATCAGAAAATGAAAAACTGTTTTTT. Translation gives CASSLSENEKLFF.

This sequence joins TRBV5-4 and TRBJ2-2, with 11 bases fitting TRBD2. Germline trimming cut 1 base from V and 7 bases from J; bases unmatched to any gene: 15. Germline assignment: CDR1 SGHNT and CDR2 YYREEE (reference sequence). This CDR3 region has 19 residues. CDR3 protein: CASSLYLGLAGGPDGELFF. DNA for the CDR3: TGTGCCAGCAGCTTGTACCTTGGTCTAGCGGGGGGCCCGGACGGGGAGCTGTTTTTT.

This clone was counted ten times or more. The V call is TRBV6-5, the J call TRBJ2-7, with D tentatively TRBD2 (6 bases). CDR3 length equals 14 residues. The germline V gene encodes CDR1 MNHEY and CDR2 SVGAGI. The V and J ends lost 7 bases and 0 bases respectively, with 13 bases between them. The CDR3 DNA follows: TGTGCCAGCACTGGGGGGTGGCCCTCCTACGAGCAGTACGTC. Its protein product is CASTGGWPSYEQYV.

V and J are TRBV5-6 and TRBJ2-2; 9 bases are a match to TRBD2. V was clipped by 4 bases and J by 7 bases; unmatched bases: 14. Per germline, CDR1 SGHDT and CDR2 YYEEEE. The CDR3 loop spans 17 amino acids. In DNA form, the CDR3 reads TGTGCCAGCAGCCCTGACCTTGGCGGGGGGGCCGGCGGGGAGCTGTTTTTT. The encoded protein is CASSPDLGGGAGGELFF.

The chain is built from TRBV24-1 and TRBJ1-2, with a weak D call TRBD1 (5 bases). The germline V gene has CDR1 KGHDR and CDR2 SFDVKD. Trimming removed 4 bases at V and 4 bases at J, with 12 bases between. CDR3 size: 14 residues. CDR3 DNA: TGTGCCACCAGTGACCCAGGGCGCGGCTATGGCTACACCTTC. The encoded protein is CATSDPGRGYGYTF.

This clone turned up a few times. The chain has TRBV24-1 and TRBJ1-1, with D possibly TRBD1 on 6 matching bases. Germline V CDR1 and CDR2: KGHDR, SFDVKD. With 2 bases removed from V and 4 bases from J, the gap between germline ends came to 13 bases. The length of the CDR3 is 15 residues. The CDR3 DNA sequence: TGTGCCACCAGTGATTCTAGACAGGCAGGCACTGAAGCTTTCTTT. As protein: CATSDSRQAGTEAFF.

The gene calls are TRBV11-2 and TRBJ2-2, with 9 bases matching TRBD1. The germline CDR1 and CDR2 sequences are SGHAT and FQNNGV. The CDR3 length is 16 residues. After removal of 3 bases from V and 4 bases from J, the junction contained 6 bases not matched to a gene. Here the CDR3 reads CASSLRQGVSTGELFF. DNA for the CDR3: TGTGCCAGCAGCTTGCGACAGGGGGTTTCCACCGGGGAGCTGTTTTTT.

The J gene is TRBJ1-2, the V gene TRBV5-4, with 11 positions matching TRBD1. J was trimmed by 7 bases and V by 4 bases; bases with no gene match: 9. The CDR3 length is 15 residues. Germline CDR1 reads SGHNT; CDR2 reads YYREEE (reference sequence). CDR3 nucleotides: TGTGCCAGCAGCATTCCGGGACAGGGGGTGGCTGGCTACACCTTC. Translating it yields CASSIPGQGVAGYTF.

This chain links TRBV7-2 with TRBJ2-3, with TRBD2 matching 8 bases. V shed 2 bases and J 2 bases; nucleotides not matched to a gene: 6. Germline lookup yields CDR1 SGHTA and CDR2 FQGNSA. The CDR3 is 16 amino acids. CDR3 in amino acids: CASSLSGGPVTDTQYF. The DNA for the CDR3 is TGTGCCAGCAGCTTAAGCGGGGGCCCTGTCACAGATACGCAGTATTTT.

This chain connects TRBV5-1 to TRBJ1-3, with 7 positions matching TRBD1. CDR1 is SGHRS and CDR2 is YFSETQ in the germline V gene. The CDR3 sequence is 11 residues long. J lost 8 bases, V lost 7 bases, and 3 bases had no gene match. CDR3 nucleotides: TGCGCCAGCGGGCAGGGGGACACCATATATTTT. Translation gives CASGQGDTIYF.